This passage covers 32 T cell receptor beta chains from one sample sequenced in a study of T cell clones after liver transplantation. Here immunoSEQ multiplex PCR was the method, and the copy in TCRdb shows in-frame clones only, minus some. The sample lists about 80,000 clones; roughly 82% were seen once. The sample in question was CD4+ T cells from blood, obtained around 42 months after liver transplant. The receptor set was obtained from a human patient who received a liver transplant. The graft donor may have given rise to some T cells.

The rearrangement uses TRBV28 and TRBJ1-1, with D unclear. Germline V gives CDR1 MDHEN, CDR2 SYDVKM. V shed 5 bases and J shed 2 bases, with 6 bases lying between them. This CDR3 is built from 12 residues. The CDR3 bases are TGTGCCAGCAGTGGCAGTAACACTGAAGCTTTCTTT. Residues: CASSGSNTEAFF.

The chain links TRBV5-6 to TRBJ1-1; D not certain. The V gene's germline CDR1 is SGHDT and CDR2 YYEEEE. The CDR3 runs to 13 residues. Trimming removed 6 bases at V and 5 bases at J, with 14 bases between. The CDR3 DNA sequence: TGTGCCAGCACCTCCGGGCCCCAGACTGAAGCTTTCTTT. As protein: CASTSGPQTEAFF.

This clone came up once. This CDR3 reads CASRGLQYNEQFF. In nucleotides, the CDR3 is TGTGCCAGCAGAGGGCTACAGTACAATGAGCAGTTCTTC. The chain joins TRBV28 to TRBJ2-1; D uncertain. The CDR3 covers 13 residues. Trimming cost V 6 bases and J 4 bases, with 10 bases left between them. CDR1 and CDR2 from the germline V gene are MDHEN and SYDVKM.

This clone appeared a single time. The genes are TRBV7-2 and TRBJ2-7, with TRBD2 matching over 8 bases. J gave up 4 bases and V 4 bases, and 6 bases lay outside the gene matches. There are 14 residues in the CDR3. Looked up from germline, CDR1 is SGHTA and CDR2 is FQGNSA. The chain's CDR3 is CASSSAGVGYEQYF. The CDR3 nucleotides read TGTGCCAGCAGCTCAGCGGGGGTTGGTTACGAGCAGTACTTC. The variable domain in full, completed from reference TRBV7-2 and TRBJ2-7, reads GAGVSQSPSNKVTEKGKDVELRCDPISGHTALYWYRQSLGQGLEFLIYFQGNSAPDKSGLPSDRFSAERTGGSVSTLTIQRTQQEDSAVYLCASSSAGVGYEQYFGPGTRLTVT.

V and J are TRBV19 and TRBJ2-6, with D possibly TRBD1 on 6 matching bases. CDR3 length: 15 residues. The V gene's germline CDR1 is LNHDA and CDR2 SQIVND (reference sequence). Trimming left V 6 bases short and J 0 bases short, with 9 bases between. CDR3 residues: CASRQGRSGANVLTF. Here the CDR3 DNA reads TGTGCCAGTAGACAGGGCCGCTCTGGGGCCAACGTCCTGACTTTC.

V is TRBV11-2 and J is TRBJ1-3; weak D call: TRBD1 (6 bases). This CDR3 region has 15 residues. V gave up 6 bases and J gave up 0 bases, with 12 bases separating them. From germline, CDR1 is SGHAT and CDR2 FQNNGV. The CDR3 nucleotides read TGTGCCAGCAGGGCTACAGGGACCTCTGGAAACACCATATATTTT. Protein sequence: CASRATGTSGNTIYF.

The chain links TRBV19 to TRBJ2-7; 11 bases match TRBD1. V was pared by 5 bases and J by 12 bases, with 12 bases of the junction left unmatched. The germline CDR1 and CDR2 sequences are LNHDA and SQIVND (reference sequence). The CDR3 consists of 14 residues. CDR3 amino acids: CASSPAGWDRGSYF. The CDR3 nucleotides read TGTGCCAGTAGTCCGGCGGGATGGGACAGGGGGTCGTACTTC.

This chain connects TRBV29-1 to TRBJ2-7; D perhaps matches TRBD2 (7 bases). Trimming pared 5 bases from V and 9 bases from J, leaving 23 bases between. The CDR3 runs to 14 residues. The germline V gene has CDR1 SQVTM and CDR2 ANQGSEA. The CDR3 protein is CSVQRNRGGERQYF. Here the CDR3 DNA reads TGCAGCGTTCAGAGAAATAGGGGGGGTGAGAGGCAGTACTTC.

The chain carries TRBV7-2 and TRBJ1-3; D gene ambiguous. V lost 1 base, J lost 2 bases, and 9 bases lay in between. The CDR3 runs to 15 residues. Germline CDR1 is SGHTA and CDR2 is FQGNSA. CDR3 sequence (DNA): TGTGCCAGCAGCTTAGTAGGGAGGGCTGGAAACACCATATATTTT. Translation: CASSLVGRAGNTIYF.

The chain uses TRBV7-9 and TRBJ1-2; D gene ambiguous. With 4 bases removed from V and 8 bases from J, the gap between germline ends came to 17 bases. Germline V CDR1 and CDR2: SEHNR, FQNEAQ (reference sequence). This CDR3 is 14 amino acids long. In DNA form, the CDR3 reads TGTGCCAGCAGCTCCAGGACTCCTCCCGGGGGCTACACCTTC. Its protein product is CASSSRTPPGGYTF.

The V and J genes are TRBV25-1 and TRBJ2-3; D call uncertain. CDR3 length: 14 amino acids. Germline CDR1 and CDR2: MGHDK and SYGVNS. The V end was cut by 5 bases, the J end by 0 bases, with 9 bases between. The CDR3 DNA is TGTGCCAGCAGTTGGTTCACTAGCACAGATACGCAGTATTTT. It yields the protein CASSWFTSTDTQYF.

The V gene is TRBV6-5, the J gene TRBJ1-2, with 7 positions matching TRBD1. The CDR3 extends over 15 amino acids. V lost 5 bases, J lost 2 bases, and 8 bases stayed unmatched. CDR1 and CDR2 from the germline V gene are MNHEY and SVGAGI. CDR3 sequence reads: CASSPPGQFNYGYTF. Written as DNA, the CDR3 is TGTGCCAGCAGTCCTCCGGGACAGTTCAACTATGGCTACACCTTC.

This clone came up a few times. The chain employs TRBV18 and TRBJ1-2, with a possible D match to TRBD1 (6 bases). V was pared by 3 bases and J by 3 bases, with 17 bases between. There are 16 residues in the CDR3. Germline values: CDR1 KGHSH, CDR2 LQKENI. CDR3 nucleotide sequence: TGTGCCAGCTCACCGACGGGGACACACCTAGACTATGGCTACACCTTC. Its protein product is CASSPTGTHLDYGYTF.

The DNA for the CDR3 is TGTGCCAGCAGCCCCTTCCCCCAGATAATGAACACTGAAGCTTTCTTT. Translation: CASSPFPQIMNTEAFF. The genes are TRBV27 and TRBJ1-1; D uncertain. V shed 6 bases and J shed 0 bases, with 17 bases lying between them. This CDR3 has 16 amino acids. CDR1 MNHEY and CDR2 SMNVEV come from the germline V gene (reference sequence).

The chain employs TRBV30 and TRBJ1-4; unclear D gene. The CDR3 contains 18 residues. V lost 0 bases and J 0 bases, leaving 17 bases between the germline ends. The germline V gene encodes CDR1 GTSNPN and CDR2 SVGIG (reference sequence). The CDR3 is CAWSVHRVGLATNEKLFF. CDR3 sequence (DNA): TGTGCCTGGAGTGTTCATAGAGTCGGCCTTGCAACTAATGAAAAACTGTTTTTT.

The chain recombines TRBV10-3 with TRBJ2-7; D perhaps matches TRBD2 (7 bases). Germline CDR1 is ENHRY and CDR2 is SYGVKD. The CDR3 runs 16 residues. V was cut by 6 bases and J by 6 bases, with 24 bases left in between. The CDR3 reads CAIRGGQGSSSSEQYF. In nucleotides, the CDR3 is TGTGCCATCAGGGGGGGGCAGGGGAGCTCATCAAGCGAGCAGTACTTC.

Comment on this clone: Distinct nucleotide sequences in the sample also encode this CDR3. V usage is TRBV6-6 and J usage is TRBJ1-1; D ambiguous. Germline V gene lookup returns CDR1 MNHNY and CDR2 SVGAGI (reference sequence). This CDR3 has 15 amino acids. Trimming removed 0 bases at V and 1 base at J, with 9 bases between. The CDR3: CASSYSGGPNTEAFF. The CDR3 DNA sequence: TGTGCCAGCAGTTACTCTGGAGGGCCGAACACTGAAGCTTTCTTT.

The CDR3: CASSQEMAGLAGGYEQYF. The DNA of the CDR3 is TGCGCCAGCAGCCAAGAAATGGCTGGGCTAGCGGGTGGCTACGAGCAGTACTTC. The chain links TRBV4-3 to TRBJ2-7; 8 bases match TRBD2. V was pared by 0 bases and J by 3 bases, with 13 bases of the junction left unmatched. This CDR3 contains 18 residues. The germline CDR1 and CDR2 sequences are LGHNA and YSLEER.

As regards this clone: A junction boundary mismatches the germline segment, possibly from a read error. This chain joins TRBV5-4 and TRBJ2-3; 10 bases align to TRBD1. The germline V gene has CDR1 SGHNT and CDR2 YYREEE (reference sequence). The CDR3 is 15 residues long. The CDR3 nucleotides are TGTGCCAGCAGGTTGGACAGGGGGTTTACAGATACGCAGTATTTT. It is translated as CASRLDRGFTDTQYF.

The V gene is TRBV19, the J gene TRBJ1-5; a possible D gene is TRBD1 (6 bases). Germline-derived CDR1 and CDR2 are LNHDA and SQIVND (reference sequence). This CDR3 spans 16 amino acids. Trimming stripped 7 bases from V and 4 bases from J, with 20 bases between. The chain's CDR3 is CASTTGRGALNQPQHF. The CDR3 bases are TGTGCCAGTACCACCGGGCGGGGGGCTCTAAATCAGCCCCAGCATTTT.

The genes are TRBV6-6 and TRBJ2-3, with no clear D. The CDR3 has 11 residues. V lost 3 bases and J 6 bases, leaving 4 bases between the germline ends. Per germline, CDR1 MNHNY and CDR2 SVGAGI (reference sequence). DNA for the CDR3: TGTGCCAGCAGTTATTCGGATACGCAGTATTTT. It translates to CASSYSDTQYF.

This clone was counted a few times. V gene TRBV6-1 combines with J gene TRBJ1-2; D possibly corresponds to TRBD1 (5 bases). Germline V lookup: CDR1 MNHNS, CDR2 SASEGT. V dropped 8 bases and J dropped 0 bases, with 16 bases sitting between them. The CDR3 loop spans 15 amino acids. The CDR3 nucleotides are TGTGCCAGCGGGGGTCTGCGGGAAGCTAACTATGGCTACACCTTC. Translation: CASGGLREANYGYTF.

V and J are TRBV6-5 and TRBJ2-7; D gene uncertain. Between the trimmed V and J ends, which lost 0 bases and 0 bases, there was a span of 9 bases. CDR3 length equals 15 residues. Germline V gene sequence: CDR1 MNHEY, CDR2 SVGAGI. The CDR3 spells CASSYSFPSSYEQYF. The CDR3 region has the DNA TGTGCCAGCAGTTACTCATTCCCTAGCTCCTACGAGCAGTACTTC.

V and J are TRBV6-6 and TRBJ1-1, with D maybe TRBD1 (6 bases). The CDR3 is 14 residues long. Between the trimmed V and J ends, which lost 3 bases and 7 bases, there was a span of 15 bases. CDR1 and CDR2 (germline): MNHNY, SVGAGI (reference sequence). The CDR3 loop reads CASSYRRGRVEAFF. DNA of the CDR3: TGTGCCAGCAGTTATAGGAGGGGGAGAGTTGAAGCTTTCTTT.

The rearrangement joins TRBV19 to TRBJ1-5; 9 nucleotides agree with TRBD1. V was clipped by 2 bases and J by 5 bases; unmatched bases: 4. The CDR3 has 15 amino acids. The germline V gene encodes CDR1 LNHDA and CDR2 SQIVND (reference sequence). Here the CDR3 DNA reads TGTGCCAGTAGTATACAGACAGGGGGATATCAGCCCCAGCATTTT. Its translation is CASSIQTGGYQPQHF.

The genes are TRBV5-4 and TRBJ2-1; D is perhaps TRBD2 (5 bases). Germline loops: CDR1 SGHNT, CDR2 YYREEE (reference sequence). This CDR3 is built from 15 residues. The germline V and J ends were trimmed by 0 bases and 3 bases, with 10 bases remaining between them. The CDR3 DNA follows: TGTGCCAGCAGCTTGGATTCGGGGAGCTACAATGAGCAGTTCTTC. Residues: CASSLDSGSYNEQFF.

V is TRBV6-6 and J is TRBJ2-7; tentative D call: TRBD2 (6 bases). CDR3 length: 13 amino acids. Germline V gene lookup returns CDR1 MNHNY and CDR2 SVGAGI (reference sequence). V gave up 4 bases and J gave up 6 bases, with 13 bases separating them. CDR3 DNA: TGTGCCAGCAGTTCGGGGGACTTCTCCGAGCAGTACTTC. This sequence encodes CASSSGDFSEQYF.

The J gene is TRBJ1-5, the V gene TRBV6-5; tentative D call: TRBD1 (6 bases). V lost 0 bases to trimming and J lost 5 bases, with 11 bases between them. Germline values: CDR1 MNHEY, CDR2 SVGAGI. This CDR3 contains 15 residues. This CDR3 is CASSYSYRVDQPQHF. The DNA for the CDR3 is TGTGCCAGCAGTTACTCGTACAGGGTAGATCAGCCCCAGCATTTT.

The V call is TRBV5-6, the J call TRBJ1-2; D is perhaps TRBD1 (6 bases). V was trimmed by 4 bases and J by 4 bases, leaving 11 bases between them. The CDR3 runs to 13 residues. Germline assignment: CDR1 SGHDT and CDR2 YYEEEE. The CDR3 sequence is CASSGDRFYGYTF. CDR3 DNA sequence: TGTGCCAGCAGCGGTGACAGGTTCTATGGCTACACCTTC.

The chain uses TRBV18 and TRBJ2-7; D is undetermined. The CDR3 extends over 13 amino acids. Deletions cut 2 bases from V and 3 bases from J, with 8 bases between. The germline V gene has CDR1 KGHSH and CDR2 LQKENI. CDR3 DNA sequence: TGTGCCAGCTCACCATCTTTTGTCTACGAGCAGTACTTC. The encoded protein is CASSPSFVYEQYF. The full variable domain, completed using reference TRBV18 and TRBJ2-7, is NAGVMQNPRHLVRRRGQEARLRCSPMKGHSHVYWYRQLPEEGLKFMVYLQKENIIDESGMPKERFSAEFPKEGPSILRIQQVVRGDSAAYFCASSPSFVYEQYFGPGTRLTVT.

The CDR3 region has the DNA TGTGCCAGCAGCTCCGGACTAGCGGGAGGCAATGAGCAGTTCTTC. Translation: CASSSGLAGGNEQFF. The J gene is TRBJ2-1, the V gene TRBV7-9, with 14 nucleotides matching TRBD2. Germline lookup yields CDR1 SEHNR and CDR2 FQNEAQ (reference sequence). The CDR3 extends over 15 amino acids. J lost 6 bases, V lost 4 bases, and 2 bases had no gene match.

The chain is built from TRBV19 and TRBJ2-2; D ambiguous. V lost 5 bases, J lost 5 bases, and 12 bases lay in between. Germline V gene sequence: CDR1 LNHDA, CDR2 SQIVND (reference sequence). This CDR3 region has 14 residues. This CDR3 is CASSWELRTGELFF. DNA of the CDR3: TGTGCCAGTAGTTGGGAACTCAGAACCGGGGAGCTGTTTTTT.